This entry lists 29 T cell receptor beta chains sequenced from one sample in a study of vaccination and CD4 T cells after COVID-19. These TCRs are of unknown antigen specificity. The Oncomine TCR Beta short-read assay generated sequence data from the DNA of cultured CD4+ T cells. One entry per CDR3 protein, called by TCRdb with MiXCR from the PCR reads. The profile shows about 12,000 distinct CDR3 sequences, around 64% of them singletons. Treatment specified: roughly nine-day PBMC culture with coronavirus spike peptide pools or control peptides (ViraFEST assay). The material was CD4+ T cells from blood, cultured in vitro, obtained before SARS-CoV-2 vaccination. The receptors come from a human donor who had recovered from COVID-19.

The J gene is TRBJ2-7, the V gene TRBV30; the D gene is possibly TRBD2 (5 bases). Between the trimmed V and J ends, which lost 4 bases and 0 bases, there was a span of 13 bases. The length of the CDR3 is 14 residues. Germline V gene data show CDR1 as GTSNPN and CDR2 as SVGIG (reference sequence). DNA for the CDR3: TGTGCCTGGATCCCAGCGGCGGCCTCCTACGAGCAGTACTTC. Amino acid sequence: CAWIPAAASYEQYF.

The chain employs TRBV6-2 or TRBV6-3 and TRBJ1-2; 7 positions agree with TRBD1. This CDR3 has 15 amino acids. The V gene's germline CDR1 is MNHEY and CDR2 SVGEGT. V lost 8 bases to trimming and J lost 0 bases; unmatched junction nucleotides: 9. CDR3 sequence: CASYDRAPSNYGYTF. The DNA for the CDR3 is TGTGCCAGCTACGACAGGGCCCCCTCTAACTATGGCTACACCTTC.

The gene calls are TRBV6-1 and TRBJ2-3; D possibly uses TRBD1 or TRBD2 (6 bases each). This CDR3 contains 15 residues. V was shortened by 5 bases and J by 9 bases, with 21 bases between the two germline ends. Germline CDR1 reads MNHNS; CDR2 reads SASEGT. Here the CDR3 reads CASSLGGTPPKTQYF. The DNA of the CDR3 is TGTGCCAGCAGTCTGGGGGGCACGCCGCCAAAAACGCAGTATTTT.

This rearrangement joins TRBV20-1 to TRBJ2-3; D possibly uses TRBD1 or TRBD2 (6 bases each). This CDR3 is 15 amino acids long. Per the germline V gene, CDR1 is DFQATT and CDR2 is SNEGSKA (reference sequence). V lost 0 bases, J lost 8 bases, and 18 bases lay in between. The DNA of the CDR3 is TGCAGTGCTAGAGATGAGGGGGGCGGGCCGGGTACGCAGTATTTT. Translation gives CSARDEGGGPGTQYF.

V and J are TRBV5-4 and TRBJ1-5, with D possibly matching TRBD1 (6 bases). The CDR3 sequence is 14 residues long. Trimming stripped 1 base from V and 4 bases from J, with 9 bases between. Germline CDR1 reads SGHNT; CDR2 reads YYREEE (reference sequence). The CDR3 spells CASSLSGTNQPQHF. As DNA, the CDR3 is TGTGCCAGCAGCTTGAGCGGGACAAATCAGCCCCAGCATTTT.

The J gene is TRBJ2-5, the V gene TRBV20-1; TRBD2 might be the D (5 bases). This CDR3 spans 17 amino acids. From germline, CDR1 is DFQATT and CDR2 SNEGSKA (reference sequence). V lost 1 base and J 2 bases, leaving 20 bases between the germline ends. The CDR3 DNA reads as TGCAGTGCTAGAGTAAGGACGGGAACGACCCCACAAGAGACCCAGTACTTC. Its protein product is CSARVRTGTTPQETQYF.

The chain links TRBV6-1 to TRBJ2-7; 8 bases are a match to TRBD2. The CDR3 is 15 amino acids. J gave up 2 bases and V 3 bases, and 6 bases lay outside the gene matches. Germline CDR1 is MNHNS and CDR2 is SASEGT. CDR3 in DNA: TGTGCCAGCAGTGACGGTAGCGGGGAGGCCTACGAGCAGTACTTC. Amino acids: CASSDGSGEAYEQYF.

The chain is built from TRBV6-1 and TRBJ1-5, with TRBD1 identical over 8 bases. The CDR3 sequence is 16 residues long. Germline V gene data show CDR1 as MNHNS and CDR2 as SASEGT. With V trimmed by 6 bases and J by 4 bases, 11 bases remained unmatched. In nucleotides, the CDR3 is TGTGCCAGCAGAGATTCCGGGACAGGCGGGAATCAGCCCCAGCATTTT. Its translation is CASRDSGTGGNQPQHF.

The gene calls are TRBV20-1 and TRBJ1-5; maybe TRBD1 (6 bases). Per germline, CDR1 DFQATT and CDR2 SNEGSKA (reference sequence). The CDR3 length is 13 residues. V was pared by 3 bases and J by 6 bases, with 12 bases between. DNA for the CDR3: TGCAGTGCTAGGATCGGAGGGGGTCAGCCCCAGCATTTT. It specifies CSARIGGGQPQHF.

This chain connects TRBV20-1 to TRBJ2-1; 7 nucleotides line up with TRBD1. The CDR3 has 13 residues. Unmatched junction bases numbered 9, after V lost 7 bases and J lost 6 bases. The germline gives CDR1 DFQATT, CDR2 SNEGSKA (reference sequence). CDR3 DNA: TGCAGTGAGACCAGGACAGGCCTCAATGAGCAGTTCTTC. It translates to CSETRTGLNEQFF.

This CDR3 reads CSARAFSGSLETQYF. The CDR3 bases are TGCAGTGCTAGGGCCTTTAGCGGGAGTCTCGAGACCCAGTACTTC. The chain links TRBV20-1 to TRBJ2-5; 9 nucleotides match TRBD2. The ends lost 3 bases at V and 5 bases at J; junction bases unmatched: 10. The CDR3 is 15 residues long. CDR1 is DFQATT and CDR2 is SNEGSKA in the germline V gene (reference sequence).

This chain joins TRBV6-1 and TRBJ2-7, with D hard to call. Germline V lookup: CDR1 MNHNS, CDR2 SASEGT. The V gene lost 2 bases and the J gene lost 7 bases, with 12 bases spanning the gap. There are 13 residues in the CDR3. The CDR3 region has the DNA TGTGCCAGCAGTGAACTTAGCAGGCCTGAGCAGTACTTC. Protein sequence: CASSELSRPEQYF.

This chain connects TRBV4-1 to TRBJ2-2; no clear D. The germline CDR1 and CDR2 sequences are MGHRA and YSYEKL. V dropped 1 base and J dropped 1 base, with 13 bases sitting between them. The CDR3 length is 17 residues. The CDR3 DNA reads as TGCGCCAGCAGCCAAGTTCTATCGGGTCTGAACACCGGGGAGCTGTTTTTT. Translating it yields CASSQVLSGLNTGELFF.

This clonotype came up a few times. The CDR3 sequence: CSARVTGGGIFGELFF. CDR3 coding DNA: TGCAGTGCTAGAGTAACAGGGGGCGGAATATTCGGGGAGCTGTTTTTT. The chain couples TRBV20-1 to TRBJ2-2; 9 bases line up with TRBD1. From germline, CDR1 is DFQATT and CDR2 SNEGSKA (reference sequence). With 1 base clipped from V and 7 bases from J, the junction kept 10 bases outside the gene matches. The CDR3 runs to 16 residues.

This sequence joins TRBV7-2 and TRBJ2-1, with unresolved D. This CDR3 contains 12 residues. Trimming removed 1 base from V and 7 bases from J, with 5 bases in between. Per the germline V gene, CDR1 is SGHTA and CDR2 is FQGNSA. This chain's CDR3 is CASSLVPNEQFF. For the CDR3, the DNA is TGTGCCAGCAGCTTAGTTCCGAATGAGCAGTTCTTC.

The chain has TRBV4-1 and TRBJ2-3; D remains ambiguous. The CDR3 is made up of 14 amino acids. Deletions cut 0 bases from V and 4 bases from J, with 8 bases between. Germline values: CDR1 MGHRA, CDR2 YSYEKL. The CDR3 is CASSQDRTPDTQYF. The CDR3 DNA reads TGCGCCAGCAGCCAAGATCGCACCCCAGATACGCAGTATTTT.

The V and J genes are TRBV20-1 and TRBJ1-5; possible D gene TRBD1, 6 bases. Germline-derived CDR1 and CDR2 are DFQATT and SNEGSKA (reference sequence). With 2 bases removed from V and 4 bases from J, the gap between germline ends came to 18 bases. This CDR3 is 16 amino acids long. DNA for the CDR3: TGCAGTGCTAGAAGGATCCAGGGGACCATTAATCAGCCCCAGCATTTT. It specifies CSARRIQGTINQPQHF.

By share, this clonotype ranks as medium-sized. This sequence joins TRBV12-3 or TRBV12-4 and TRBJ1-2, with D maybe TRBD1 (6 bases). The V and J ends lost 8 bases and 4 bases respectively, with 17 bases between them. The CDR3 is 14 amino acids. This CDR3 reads CASHPGGGGYGYTF. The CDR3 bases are TGTGCCAGCCACCCGGGGGGAGGGGGCTATGGCTACACCTTC.

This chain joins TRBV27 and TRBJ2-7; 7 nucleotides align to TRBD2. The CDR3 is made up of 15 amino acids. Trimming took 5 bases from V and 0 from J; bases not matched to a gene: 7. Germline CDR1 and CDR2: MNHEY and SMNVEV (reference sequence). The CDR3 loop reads CASSPERGTSYEQYF. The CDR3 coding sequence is TGTGCCAGCAGTCCCGAGCGGGGAACCTCCTACGAGCAGTACTTC.

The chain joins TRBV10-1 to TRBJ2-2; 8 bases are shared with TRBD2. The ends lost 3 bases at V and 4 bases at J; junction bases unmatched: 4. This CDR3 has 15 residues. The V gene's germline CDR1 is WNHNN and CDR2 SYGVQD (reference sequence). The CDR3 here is CASSDGTSGTGELFF. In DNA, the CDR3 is TGCGCCAGCAGTGACGGAACTAGCGGCACCGGGGAGCTGTTTTTT.

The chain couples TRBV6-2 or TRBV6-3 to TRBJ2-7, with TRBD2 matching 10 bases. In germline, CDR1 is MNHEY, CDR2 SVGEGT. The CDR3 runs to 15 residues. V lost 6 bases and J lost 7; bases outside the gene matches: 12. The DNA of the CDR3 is TGTGCCAGCAGGGATACAACTAGCGGGACTTTTGAGCAGTACTTC. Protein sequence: CASRDTTSGTFEQYF.

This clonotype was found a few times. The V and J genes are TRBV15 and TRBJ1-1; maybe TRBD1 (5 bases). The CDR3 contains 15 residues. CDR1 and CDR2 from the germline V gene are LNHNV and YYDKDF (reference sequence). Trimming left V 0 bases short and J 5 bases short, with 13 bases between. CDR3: CATSRDPRELTEAFF. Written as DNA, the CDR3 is TGTGCCACCAGCAGAGATCCCAGGGAGCTAACTGAAGCTTTCTTT.

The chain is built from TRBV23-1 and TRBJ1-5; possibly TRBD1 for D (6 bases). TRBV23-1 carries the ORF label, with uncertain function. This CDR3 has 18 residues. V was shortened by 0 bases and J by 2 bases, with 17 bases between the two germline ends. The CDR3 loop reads CASSQSDRTLRGNQPQHF. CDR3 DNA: TGCGCCAGCAGTCAATCCGACAGGACCCTGAGGGGCAATCAGCCCCAGCATTTT.

The CDR3 nucleotides are TGTGCCAGCAGCTTACGTCTAGCCGGGGAGACCCAGTACTTC. Translating gives CASSLRLAGETQYF. The chain has TRBV7-6 and TRBJ2-5, with D possibly being TRBD2 (5 bases). The CDR3 has 14 amino acids. V was clipped by 2 bases and J by 5 bases, with 12 bases between them. The germline gives CDR1 SGHVS, CDR2 FNYEAQ.

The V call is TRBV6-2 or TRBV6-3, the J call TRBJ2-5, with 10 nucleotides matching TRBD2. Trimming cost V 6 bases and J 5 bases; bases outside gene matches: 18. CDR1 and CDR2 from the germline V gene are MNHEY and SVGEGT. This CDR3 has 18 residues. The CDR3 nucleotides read TGTGCCAGCAGGCCGGGGGTCGCTAGCGGGAGTCGAAGGGAGACCCAGTACTTC. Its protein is CASRPGVASGSRRETQYF.

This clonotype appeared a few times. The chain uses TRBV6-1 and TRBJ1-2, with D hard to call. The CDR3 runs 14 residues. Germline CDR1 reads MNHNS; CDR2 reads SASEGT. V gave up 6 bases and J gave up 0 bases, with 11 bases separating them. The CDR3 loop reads CASSPAVSNYGYTF. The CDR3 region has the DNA TGTGCCAGCAGCCCAGCGGTCTCTAACTATGGCTACACCTTC.

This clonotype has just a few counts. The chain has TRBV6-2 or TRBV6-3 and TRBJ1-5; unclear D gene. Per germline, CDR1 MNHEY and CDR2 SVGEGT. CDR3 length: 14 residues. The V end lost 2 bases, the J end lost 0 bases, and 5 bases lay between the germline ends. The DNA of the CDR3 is TGTGCCAGCAGTTACGTGAATAGCAATCAGCCCCAGCATTTT. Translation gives CASSYVNSNQPQHF.

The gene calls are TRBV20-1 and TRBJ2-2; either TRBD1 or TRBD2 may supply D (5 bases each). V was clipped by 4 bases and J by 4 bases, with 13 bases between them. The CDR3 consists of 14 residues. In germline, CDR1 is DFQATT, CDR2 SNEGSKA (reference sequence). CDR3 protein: CSANRDGFTGELFF. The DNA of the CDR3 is TGCAGTGCTAACCGGGACGGGTTCACCGGGGAGCTGTTTTTT.

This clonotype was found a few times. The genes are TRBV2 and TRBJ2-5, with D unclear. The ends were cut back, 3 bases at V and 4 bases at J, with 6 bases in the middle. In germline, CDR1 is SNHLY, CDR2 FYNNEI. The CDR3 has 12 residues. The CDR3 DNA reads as TGTGCCAGCAGTGAGAGCTTAGAGACCCAGTACTTC. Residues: CASSESLETQYF.